The sequence of this T cell receptor (beta chain) was determined in a study of T cell responses to AZD1222 COVID-19 vaccine. On this clone: As yet, its antigen is unknown.

TCRdb's copy holds only in-frame clones and misses some; the assay was immunoSEQ multiplex PCR. The table shows 100,000 to 120,000 clones, with 85% to 90% occurring only once. General study results and limits: Repertoire sampling was restricted to post-peak T cell response timepoints.

The TCR sequence derives from an adult in good health. The starting material was peripheral blood, obtained on day 0 of AZD1222 vaccination.

DNA of the CDR3: TGTGCCAGCAGTGGGACAGAGACCTACGAGCAGTACTTC. Its protein product is CASSGTETYEQYF. This chain uses TRBV2 with TRBJ2-7; tentative D call: TRBD1 (6 bases). V dropped 4 bases and J dropped 2 bases, with 9 bases sitting between them. The CDR3 runs 13 residues. Germline CDR1 and CDR2: SNHLY and FYNNEI.